Listed here are 31 T cell receptor beta chains from one sample, sequenced in a study of cytomegalovirus exposure and HLA in healthy donors. Both 60 Vbeta primers and 13 Jbeta primers went into the PCR. Measured with immunoSEQ multiplex PCR; TCRdb has only the in-frame clones, and not every one. The sample includes some 150,000 clones, around 84% seen only once; the top ten take approximately 2.7%. What was sequenced was PBMCs. The receptor source for this set is a boy aged 2-9 years in good health and CMV-seronegative.

The gene calls are TRBV7-9 and TRBJ2-1; 7 bases line up with TRBD2. Germline V CDR1 and CDR2: SEHNR, FQNEAQ (reference sequence). Germline trimming cut 5 bases from V and 6 bases from J; bases unmatched to any gene: 10. CDR3 length: 15 amino acids. The CDR3 region is CASSQSETSSNEQFF. In DNA form, the CDR3 reads TGTGCCAGCAGCCAGTCCGAGACTAGCAGCAATGAGCAGTTCTTC.

This clone was observed once. This rearrangement joins TRBV7-9 to TRBJ2-5; a weak D match, TRBD2 (7 bases). The closer fit of TRBJ2-7 to the DNA end suggests the J call may be wrong. The CDR3 is 12 amino acids. CDR1 is SEHNR and CDR2 is FQNEAQ in the germline V gene (reference sequence). CDR3 loop: CASSLRGAEQYF. CDR3 coding DNA: TGTGCCAGCAGCTTACGGGGGGCCGAGCAGTACTTC.

Comments on this clone: The junction shows a germline mismatch at one end, possibly a read error. The chain employs TRBV11-2 and TRBJ1-2; a weak D match, TRBD1 (5 bases). CDR3 size: 11 residues. Germline assignment: CDR1 SGHAT and CDR2 FQNNGV. CDR3 in amino acids: CASSLAGMRYF. CDR3 nucleotides: TGTGCCAGCAGCTTAGCAGGGATGCGTTACTTC. The full variable domain, completed using reference TRBV11-2 and TRBJ1-2, is EAGVAQSPRYKIIEKRQSVAFWCNPISGHATLYWYQQILGQGPKLLIQFQNNGVVDDSQLPKDRFSAERLKGVDSTLKIQPAKLEDSAVYLCASSLAGMRYFGSGTRLTVV.

This chain uses TRBV11-2 with TRBJ1-1, with 7 positions matching TRBD1. The V and J ends lost 0 bases and 2 bases, in that order; junction bases with no gene match: 0. Germline lookup yields CDR1 SGHAT and CDR2 FQNNGV. The length of the CDR3 is 14 residues. CDR3 nucleotide sequence: TGTGCCAGCAGCTTAGAAGGGGGCAACACTGAAGCTTTCTTT. This encodes CASSLEGGNTEAFF.

This chain links TRBV6-5 with TRBJ1-2; 9 bases agree with TRBD1. J was trimmed by 7 bases and V by 5 bases; bases with no gene match: 8. Germline V gives CDR1 MNHEY, CDR2 SVGAGI. The CDR3 extends over 14 amino acids. Here the CDR3 DNA reads TGTGCCAGCAGTATACAACAGGGGGCGCGTGGCTACACCTTC. This gives the protein CASSIQQGARGYTF.

The V call is TRBV7-9, the J call TRBJ1-1; D unclear. Trimming stripped 2 bases from V and 8 bases from J, with 6 bases between. Germline V gives CDR1 SEHNR, CDR2 FQNEAQ (reference sequence). The CDR3 runs to 11 residues. CDR3: CASSLPREAFF. DNA of the CDR3: TGTGCCAGCAGCTTACCCAGGGAAGCTTTCTTT.

This clone came up once. The genes are TRBV5-8 and TRBJ1-2; unclear D gene. Germline V gene lookup returns CDR1 SGHTS and CDR2 YDEGEE. CDR3 length: 16 residues. The V gene lost 0 bases and the J gene lost 0 bases, with 12 bases spanning the gap. The CDR3 DNA reads as TGTGCCAGCAGCTTGGTTGGGTCAGAGGCTAACTATGGCTACACCTTC. This codes for CASSLVGSEANYGYTF.

This chain joins TRBV7-6 and TRBJ2-1, with a tentative D call TRBD2 (5 bases). CDR1 is SGHVS, CDR2 FNYEAQ, per germline. V shed 0 bases and J shed 5 bases, with 20 bases lying between them. The CDR3 sequence is 18 residues long. CDR3 sequence reads: CASSLAHEGFFENNEQFF. The CDR3 DNA sequence: TGTGCCAGCAGCTTAGCACACGAGGGCTTCTTTGAAAACAATGAGCAGTTCTTC.

Points on this clone: In this CDR3 the conserved last residue, phenylalanine or tryptophan, is missing, so a read error is likely. The chain recombines TRBV27 with TRBJ1-1, with 9 bases fitting TRBD1. The CDR3 runs 14 residues. The germline CDR1 and CDR2 sequences are MNHEY and SMNVEV (reference sequence). V was pared by 7 bases and J by 6 bases, with 9 bases of the junction left unmatched. The CDR3, as DNA: TGTGCCAGCAAGGGGACAGGGTATAGGGCTGAAGCTTTCCTT. Its protein product is CASKGTGYRAEAFL.

This clone was detected a few times. CDR3 in amino acids: CASSLFRGGGIFF. In DNA form, the CDR3 reads TGTGCCAGCAGCTTGTTTAGGGGCGGCGGCATTTTCTTT. The chain uses TRBV5-6 and TRBJ1-1; D perhaps matches TRBD1 (5 bases). Germline V CDR1 and CDR2: SGHDT, YYEEEE. This CDR3 is built from 13 residues. The V and J ends lost 1 base and 13 bases respectively, with 17 bases between them.

This clone was observed a handful of times. The chain employs TRBV7-5 and TRBJ2-7; the table's D call TRBD1 went unverified against the DNA. TRBV7-5 is described as a pseudogene. The CDR3 length is 16 residues. CDR3 DNA: TGTGCCAGAAGCCGACAGCGGGACAGGGCCTCCTACGAGCAGTACTTC. As protein: CARSRQRDRASYEQYF.

The rearrangement links TRBV7-9 to TRBJ1-6; 9 bases are shared with TRBD1. With V trimmed by 5 bases and J by 6 bases, 8 bases remained unmatched. Germline V lookup: CDR1 SEHNR, CDR2 FQNEAQ (reference sequence). CDR3 size: 16 residues. The CDR3 is CASSPSRDRANSPLHF. CDR3 DNA sequence: TGTGCCAGCAGCCCCAGTCGGGACAGGGCTAATTCACCCCTCCACTTT.

This chain connects TRBV7-9 to TRBJ2-7; D is unclear. V was cut by 4 bases and J by 3 bases, with 22 bases left in between. CDR1 SEHNR and CDR2 FQNEAQ come from the germline V gene (reference sequence). The CDR3 has 17 amino acids. For the CDR3, the DNA is TGTGCCAGCAGCTACTATATTGGCACGCGGATGGACTACGAGCAGTACTTC. It is translated as CASSYYIGTRMDYEQYF.

J is TRBJ1-1 and V is TRBV6-6, with 7 bases aligning to TRBD1. Unmatched junction bases numbered 1, after V lost 1 base and J lost 8 bases. The CDR3 totals 12 residues. From germline, CDR1 is MNHNY and CDR2 SVGAGI (reference sequence). This chain's CDR3 is CASSYLGQEAFF. The CDR3 DNA follows: TGTGCCAGCAGTTACTTGGGACAGGAAGCTTTCTTT.

This chain uses TRBV30 with TRBJ1-2, with a tentative D call TRBD1 (5 bases). Trimming pared 1 base from V and 1 base from J, leaving 16 bases between. This CDR3 spans 16 amino acids. The germline V gene encodes CDR1 GTSNPN and CDR2 SVGIG (reference sequence). DNA for the CDR3: TGTGCCTGGAGTGGTCCTTGGGGCCCCGTTAACTATGGCTACACCTTC. Translated: CAWSGPWGPVNYGYTF.

The rearrangement joins TRBV5-5 to TRBJ2-5, with TRBD2 identical over 8 bases. The V and J ends lost 2 bases and 2 bases, in that order; junction bases with no gene match: 17. Germline CDR1 is SGHKS and CDR2 is YYEKEE (reference sequence). The CDR3 is made up of 19 amino acids. The CDR3 DNA reads TGTGCCAGCAGCTTCCCCGCCCGGGGGGCGGGAGGATCACAAGAGACCCAGTACTTC. Translated: CASSFPARGAGGSQETQYF.

The rearrangement joins TRBV1 to TRBJ2-7; the table's D call TRBD1 went unverified against the DNA. TRBV1 constitutes a pseudogene. CDR3 length: 16 amino acids. CDR3 protein: CTSSRGTEKTSYEQYF. The DNA for the CDR3 is TGCACCAGCAGCCGAGGGACAGAAAAAACCTCCTACGAGCAGTACTTC.

This clone was observed once. The chain uses TRBV13 and TRBJ1-2; the D gene is possibly TRBD1 (5 bases). This CDR3 comprises 12 residues. Germline V gene data show CDR1 as PRHDT and CDR2 as FYEKMQ (reference sequence). V lost 4 bases and J lost 7, with 10 bases in between. The CDR3 protein is CASSYQGGGYTF. DNA for the CDR3: TGTGCCAGCAGCTATCAGGGTGGTGGCTACACCTTC.

The genes are TRBV6-1 and TRBJ2-3; tentatively, D is TRBD2 (5 bases). Trimming stripped 3 bases from V and 2 bases from J, with 18 bases between. This CDR3 contains 17 residues. Germline V CDR1 and CDR2: MNHNS, SASEGT. This CDR3 reads CASSDVTTGSATDTQYF. CDR3 DNA sequence: TGTGCCAGCAGTGACGTCACAACGGGGAGTGCCACAGATACGCAGTATTTT.

This clone appeared once. This chain joins TRBV18 and TRBJ2-2; D is unclear. This CDR3 contains 14 residues. V was pared by 1 base and J by 2 bases, with 5 bases between. The germline CDR1 and CDR2 sequences are KGHSH and LQKENI. In DNA form, the CDR3 reads TGTGCCAGCTCACCACGACTCAACACCGGGGAGCTGTTTTTT. This encodes CASSPRLNTGELFF.

The chain is built from TRBV5-1 and TRBJ1-3, with D unclear. The CDR3 consists of 15 residues. Germline values: CDR1 SGHRS, CDR2 YFSETQ. V lost 0 bases to trimming and J lost 0 bases, with 7 bases between them. Written as DNA, the CDR3 is TGCGCCAGCAGCTTGGCCGGGATCTCTGGAAACACCATATATTTT. Its translation is CASSLAGISGNTIYF.

The J gene is TRBJ1-4, the V gene TRBV5-1, with no clear D. The length of the CDR3 is 15 residues. Germline CDR1 and CDR2: SGHRS and YFSETQ. Trimming removed 3 bases from V and 4 bases from J, with 13 bases in between. CDR3 residues: CASSYGAGNNEKLFF. The CDR3 region has the DNA TGCGCCAGCAGCTACGGAGCGGGGAATAATGAAAAACTGTTTTTT.

The genes are TRBV18 and TRBJ1-2; D is possibly TRBD1 (6 bases). The CDR3 spans 15 residues. Between the trimmed V and J ends, which lost 0 bases and 7 bases, there was a span of 15 bases. CDR1 is KGHSH, CDR2 LQKENI, per germline. CDR3 DNA: TGTGCCAGCTCACCACCGGCTTCAGGGGCAGTTGGCTACACCTTC. Protein: CASSPPASGAVGYTF.

The chain recombines TRBV28 with TRBJ1-5; D not resolved. V was shortened by 1 base and J by 3 bases, with 10 bases between the two germline ends. The V gene's germline CDR1 is MDHEN and CDR2 SYDVKM. This CDR3 contains 15 residues. The CDR3 reads CASSLFSEDNQPQHF. In DNA, the CDR3 is TGTGCCAGCAGTTTATTTTCCGAGGACAATCAGCCCCAGCATTTT.

V and J are TRBV5-5 and TRBJ2-7; a possible D gene is TRBD2 (5 bases). The CDR3 is 14 amino acids. CDR1 and CDR2 from the germline V gene are SGHKS and YYEKEE (reference sequence). V lost 1 base and J lost 3, with 11 bases in between. CDR3 in DNA: TGTGCCAGCAGCTTGAACGCGGGCATCTACGAGCAGTACTTC. Its translation is CASSLNAGIYEQYF.

This chain links TRBV7-9 with TRBJ2-6, with 11 bases that match TRBD1. Germline lookup yields CDR1 SEHNR and CDR2 FQNEAQ (reference sequence). CDR3 size: 18 residues. J lost 1 base, V lost 5 bases, and 7 bases had no gene match. CDR3: CASSPGQGAGSGANVLTF. The CDR3 coding sequence is TGTGCCAGCAGCCCCGGACAGGGGGCCGGATCTGGGGCCAACGTCCTGACTTTC.

The rearrangement joins TRBV9 to TRBJ2-3, with a weak D call TRBD2 (6 bases). V dropped 0 bases and J dropped 0 bases, with 11 bases sitting between them. The CDR3 covers 16 residues. In germline, CDR1 is SGDLS, CDR2 YYNGEE. The DNA for the CDR3 is TGTGCCAGCAGCGTAGGGATCGGGGGAAGCACAGATACGCAGTATTTT. The encoded protein is CASSVGIGGSTDTQYF.

V is TRBV29-1 and J is TRBJ2-1, with 7 bases fitting TRBD2. The CDR3 is made up of 14 amino acids. V lost 5 bases and J lost 2; bases outside the gene matches: 6. In germline, CDR1 is SQVTM, CDR2 ANQGSEA. The CDR3 loop reads CSVLAGVTYNEQFF. Written as DNA, the CDR3 is TGCAGCGTTTTAGCGGGCGTAACCTACAATGAGCAGTTCTTC.

This clone was detected a few times. The rearrangement uses TRBV6-6 and TRBJ2-3, with 9 bases lining up with TRBD2. Per the germline V gene, CDR1 is MNHNY and CDR2 is SVGAGI (reference sequence). V was clipped by 4 bases and J by 2 bases; unmatched bases: 4. This CDR3 region has 15 residues. In DNA form, the CDR3 reads TGTGCCAGCAGTTCCGGGACTAGCCCCACAGATACGCAGTATTTT. It yields the protein CASSSGTSPTDTQYF.

The chain links TRBV6-6 to TRBJ2-2; no clear D gene. The V end was cut by 6 bases, the J end by 1 base, with 15 bases between. The CDR3 covers 16 residues. Germline-derived CDR1 and CDR2 are MNHNY and SVGAGI (reference sequence). The CDR3: CASRTGRGMNTGELFF. Written as DNA, the CDR3 is TGTGCCAGCAGGACGGGTAGAGGTATGAACACCGGGGAGCTGTTTTTT.

Note on this clone: Compared with germline, one end of the junction differs, possibly owing to a read error. The rearrangement uses TRBV2 and TRBJ1-3; D ambiguous. The CDR3 loop spans 9 amino acids. Germline V gene data show CDR1 as SNHLY and CDR2 as FYNNEI. The CDR3 nucleotides are TGTGCCAGCAGTGAATGGGAGGATTTT. Its translation is CASSEWEDF.